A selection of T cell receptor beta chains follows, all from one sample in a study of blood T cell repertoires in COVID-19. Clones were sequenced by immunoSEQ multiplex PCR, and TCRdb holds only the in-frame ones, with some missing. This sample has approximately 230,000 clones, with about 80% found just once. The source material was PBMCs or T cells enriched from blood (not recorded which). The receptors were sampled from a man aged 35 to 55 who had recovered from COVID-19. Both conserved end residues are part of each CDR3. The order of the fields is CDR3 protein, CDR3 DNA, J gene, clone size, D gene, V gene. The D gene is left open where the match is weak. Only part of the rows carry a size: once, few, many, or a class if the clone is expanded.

CASSLMGARETQYF TGTGCCAGCAGTTTAATGGGGGCGCGGGAGACCCAGTACTTC TRBJ2-5 few NA TRBV28
CASSLERGTEAFF TGTGCCAGCAGCTTAGAAAGGGGCACTGAAGCTTTCTTT TRBJ1-1 NA NA TRBV7-2
CASSDRVDEKLFF TGTGCCAGCAGCGACAGGGTCGACGAAAAACTGTTTTTT TRBJ1-4 NA TRBD1 TRBV6-5
CASGLSGSETQYF TGTGCTAGTGGTTTATCAGGGTCGGAGACCCAGTACTTC TRBJ2-5 few NA TRBV12-5
CASSSRPGPYTGELFF TGTGCCAGCAGTTCCCGACCGGGTCCTTACACCGGGGAGCTGTTTTTT TRBJ2-2 once NA TRBV27
CASSLQQGGSGNTIYF TGTGCCAGCAGCCTCCAACAAGGAGGCTCTGGAAACACCATATATTTT TRBJ1-3 NA NA TRBV7-2
CASSVALAGGQGDTQYF TGTGCCAGCAGCGTAGCCCTAGCGGGAGGTCAAGGAGATACGCAGTATTTT TRBJ2-3 NA TRBD2 TRBV9
CASSQEHTQGNEQFF TGCGCCAGCAGCCAAGAACATACACAGGGCAATGAGCAGTTCTTC TRBJ2-1 once NA TRBV4-1
CASRLGTGLNYGYTF TGTGCCAGCAGACTGGGGACAGGCCTTAACTATGGCTACACCTTC TRBJ1-2 NA TRBD1 TRBV6-5
CASSPREVGEKLFF TGTGCCAGCTCACCAAGGGAGGTGGGTGAAAAACTGTTTTTT TRBJ1-4 NA NA TRBV18
CASSRDKQGRSTEAFF TGTGCCAGCAGCCGGGACAAACAGGGGAGGAGCACTGAAGCTTTCTTT TRBJ1-1 NA TRBD1 TRBV14
CASSIRVQGTEAFF TGTGCCAGTAGTATTCGTGTTCAGGGCACTGAAGCTTTCTTT TRBJ1-1 once NA TRBV19
CASSRLGLEAFF TGTGCCAGCAGCCGACTAGGGTTAGAAGCTTTCTTT TRBJ1-1 once NA TRBV11-2
CATRGDRANGYTF TGTGCCACCAGGGGTGACAGGGCGAATGGCTACACCTTC TRBJ1-2 NA TRBD1 TRBV24-1
CASSPRGVSGELFF TGTGCCAGCAGCCCCCGTGGAGTTAGCGGGGAGCTGTTTTTT TRBJ2-2 NA NA TRBV11-3
CASSYGAGSNQPQHF TGTGCCAGCAGTTACGGGGCAGGGAGCAATCAGCCCCAGCATTTT TRBJ1-5 NA NA TRBV6-2/TRBV6-3
CASSPKAGANGYTF TGTGCCAGCAGCCCTAAAGCAGGGGCGAATGGCTACACCTTC TRBJ1-2 NA NA TRBV7-2
CASSSDRQAEAFF TGTGCCAGCAGCTCGGACAGGCAAGCTGAAGCTTTCTTT TRBJ1-1 NA TRBD1 TRBV13
CASSFSAGDAGNEQFF TGTGCCAGCAGTTTCTCAGCGGGAGACGCTGGCAATGAGCAGTTCTTC TRBJ2-1 NA TRBD2 TRBV28
CASSLQREFF TGTGCCAGCAGCTTACAGCGGGAGTTCTTC TRBJ2-1 NA NA TRBV7-9
CASSFKHNPSGGPGELFF TGTGCCAGCAGCTTTAAACACAACCCTAGCGGGGGGCCCGGGGAGCTGTTTTTT TRBJ2-2 NA TRBD2 TRBV7-2
CASSYSRRGVPEAFF TGTGCCAGCAGTTACTCGAGGCGGGGTGTTCCTGAAGCTTTCTTT TRBJ1-1 NA NA TRBV6-2/TRBV6-3
CASSQEGLAGGGTGELFF TGTGCCAGCAGCCAAGAGGGGCTAGCGGGAGGAGGGACCGGGGAGCTGTTTTTT TRBJ2-2 NA TRBD2 TRBV3-1/TRBV3-2
CASSRDPDRVEKLFF TGTGCCAGCAGCAGGGACCCGGACAGGGTTGAAAAACTGTTTTTT TRBJ1-4 NA TRBD1 TRBV5-6
CASSPRTGGVTYF TGTGCCAGCAGTCCACGGACAGGGGGTGTCACCTACTTC TRBJ2-7 NA TRBD1 TRBV12-3/TRBV12-4
CAWSEGVGLGGEKLFF TGTGCCTGGAGTGAGGGGGTCGGCTTGGGTGGTGAAAAACTGTTTTTT TRBJ1-4 once NA TRBV30
CASSLDFGEQYF TGTGCCAGCAGCTTAGATTTCGGCGAGCAGTACTTC TRBJ2-7 NA NA TRBV7-6
CASSPDQGLRNTQYF TGTGCCAGCAGCCCCGACCAGGGGTTGAGGAATACGCAGTATTTT TRBJ2-3 NA NA TRBV11-2
CASSYSTGGYEQYF TGTGCCAGCAGTTACTCGACCGGGGGGTACGAGCAGTACTTC TRBJ2-7 NA TRBD2 TRBV6-5
CASSRGAVATNEKLFF TGTGCCAGCTCACGCGGGGCCGTTGCAACTAATGAAAAACTGTTTTTT TRBJ1-4 NA NA TRBV18
CASSLITGGSTEAFF TGTGCCAGCTCACTCATAACAGGGGGTAGCACTGAAGCTTTCTTT TRBJ1-1 NA TRBD1 TRBV18
CASSIRRGGGYTF TGTGCCAGCAGTATTCGGAGGGGCGGTGGCTACACCTTC TRBJ1-2 NA NA TRBV27
CASSQEGGVANEKLFF TGCGCCAGCAGCCAAGAAGGAGGGGTTGCTAATGAAAAACTGTTTTTT TRBJ1-4 NA NA TRBV4-3
CATSNPPGQGDNEQFF TGTGCCACCAGTAACCCCCCGGGACAGGGGGACAATGAGCAGTTCTTC TRBJ2-1 NA TRBD1 TRBV24-1
CASSEEVGLAGGYEQYF TGTGCCAGCAGCGAGGAGGTGGGTCTCGCAGGGGGCTACGAGCAGTACTTC TRBJ2-7 NA TRBD1 TRBV5-4
CASSPRGTGGVGEQYF TGTGCCAGCTCACCTCGAGGGACAGGGGGCGTGGGCGAGCAGTACTTC TRBJ2-7 NA TRBD1 TRBV18
CASSSGTASTEAFF TGTGCCAGCAGCTCAGGGACAGCCAGCACTGAAGCTTTCTTT TRBJ1-1 NA TRBD1 TRBV7-9
CASSELAGNTEAFF TGTGCCAGCAGTGAATTGGCAGGGAACACTGAAGCTTTCTTT TRBJ1-1 NA NA TRBV25-1
CASSGGPLSGGYTF TGTGCCAGCAGCGGCGGTCCGCTGTCGGGGGGCTACACCTTC TRBJ1-2 NA NA TRBV7-8
CSASGDSRTDTQYF TGCAGTGCTAGTGGGGACAGTCGCACAGATACGCAGTATTTT TRBJ2-3 NA TRBD1 TRBV20-1
CASNLVRDITNYGYTF TGTGCCAGCAACTTAGTTCGGGACATCACTAACTATGGCTACACCTTC TRBJ1-2 NA NA TRBV2
CASTRDSSNEKLFF TGTGCCAGCACAAGGGACTCGTCTAATGAAAAACTGTTTTTT TRBJ1-4 NA NA TRBV2
CASSVYGGATGELFF TGTGCCAGCAGTGTTTATGGAGGGGCCACCGGGGAGCTGTTTTTT TRBJ2-2 NA NA TRBV25-1
CATSDSRTGDTEAFF TGTGCCACCAGTGATTCGAGGACAGGGGACACTGAAGCTTTCTTT TRBJ1-1 NA TRBD1 TRBV24-1
CASRARGEEKLFF TGTGCCAGCAGGGCCCGCGGGGAAGAAAAACTGTTTTTT TRBJ1-4 once NA TRBV12-3/TRBV12-4
CASSVGEDTQYF TGTGCCAGCAGTGTCGGGGAAGATACGCAGTATTTT TRBJ2-3 NA NA TRBV2
CSAPKGPGTQYF TGCAGCGCCCCGAAGGGGCCAGGGACCCAGTACTTC TRBJ2-5 NA NA TRBV29-1
CSVLGTGAYEQYF TGCAGCGTCCTCGGGACAGGGGCCTACGAGCAGTACTTC TRBJ2-7 NA TRBD1 TRBV29-1
CASSLAGTSGYNEQFF TGTGCCAGCAGCTTAGCGGGGACTAGCGGCTACAATGAGCAGTTCTTC TRBJ2-1 NA TRBD2 TRBV7-6
CASSLGAYGYTF TGTGCCAGCAGCTTAGGAGCCTATGGCTACACCTTC TRBJ1-2 NA NA TRBV11-2
CASSLVRGGYNEQFF TGTGCCAGCAGTTTAGTTCGGGGGGGCTACAATGAGCAGTTCTTC TRBJ2-1 NA TRBD2 TRBV27
CASSDESGGYQPQHF TGTGCCAGCAGTGATGAATCGGGGGGCTATCAGCCCCAGCATTTT TRBJ1-5 NA NA TRBV2
CASSLLSPNDRTNGYTF TGTGCCAGCAGTTTACTCTCCCCCAACGACAGGACGAATGGCTACACCTTC TRBJ1-2 NA NA TRBV28
CSVSPRVRGPGLAGTDSYNEQFF TGCAGCGTCTCGCCGCGGGTCCGGGGTCCGGGACTAGCGGGGACCGACTCCTACAATGAGCAGTTCTTC TRBJ2-1 once TRBD2 TRBV29-1
CASSFDGTTTEAFF TGTGCCAGCAGTTTCGACGGGACTACCACTGAAGCTTTCTTT TRBJ1-1 once NA TRBV28
CACRTGDQPQHF TGTGCCTGTCGGACAGGGGATCAGCCCCAGCATTTT TRBJ1-5 NA TRBD1 TRBV30
CASSQLAGGRYEQYF TGCGCCAGCAGCCAACTAGCGGGGGGGCGGTACGAGCAGTACTTC TRBJ2-7 few TRBD2 TRBV4-1